Shown below are 31 T cell receptor beta chains from a single sample sequenced in a study of T-cell reconstitution after alpha-beta-depleted transplantation in children. For TCRbeta, the library was prepared with unique molecular identifiers. A single record per CDR3 protein comes from TCRdb applying MiXCR to the PCR reads. This sample has about 360,000 distinct CDR3 sequences, with 10% to 15% found just once. The starting material was PBMCs, obtained from the stem cell graft. The receptor source for this set is a human donor who donated a stem cell graft to a child with Fanconi anemia.

This clonotype was recorded at least ten times. The chain has TRBV4-2 and TRBJ2-7; D call uncertain. CDR1 is LGHNA, CDR2 YNFKEQ, per germline. The CDR3 loop spans 13 amino acids. With 0 bases removed from V and 0 bases from J, the gap between germline ends came to 3 bases. Here the CDR3 DNA reads TGTGCCAGCAGCCAAGAGGTCTCCTACGAGCAGTACTTC. Protein: CASSQEVSYEQYF.

This clonotype was seen a few times. This chain uses TRBV7-2 with TRBJ2-5, with TRBD1 identical over 10 bases. The CDR3 length is 15 residues. The V segment lost 0 bases and the J segment 5 bases; nucleotides outside the gene matches: 3. CDR1 and CDR2 from the germline V gene are SGHTA and FQGNSA. CDR3 sequence (DNA): TGTGCCAGCAGCTTAGCCGGGACAGGGGATGAGACCCAGTACTTC. Its protein product is CASSLAGTGDETQYF.

This clonotype was seen only a few times. The genes are TRBV4-2 and TRBJ1-2; weak D call: TRBD1 (5 bases). From germline, CDR1 is LGHNA and CDR2 YNFKEQ. Trimming pared 1 base from V and 1 base from J, leaving 19 bases between. The CDR3 is 18 amino acids. The CDR3 is CASSQGAGGTPYNYGYTF. The CDR3 nucleotides read TGTGCCAGCAGCCAAGGAGCAGGCGGGACTCCGTATAACTATGGCTACACCTTC.

This clonotype has at least ten counts. The chain links TRBV20-1 to TRBJ2-1, with 8 bases that match TRBD2. The CDR3 runs 15 residues. Germline CDR1 DFQATT, CDR2 SNEGSKA (reference sequence). V lost 3 bases to trimming and J lost 4 bases; unmatched junction nucleotides: 8. The CDR3 sequence is CSARPGTRIYNEQFF. The CDR3 coding sequence is TGCAGTGCTAGGCCCGGGACTAGAATTTACAATGAGCAGTTCTTC.

The rearrangement joins TRBV30 to TRBJ2-5, with D possibly matching TRBD2 (5 bases). Trimming took off 2 bases at V and 7 bases at J, with 11 bases between the two ends. CDR1 is GTSNPN and CDR2 is SVGIG in the germline V gene (reference sequence). The CDR3 covers 12 residues. CDR3 protein: CAWSLEDGTQYF. In DNA, the CDR3 is TGTGCCTGGAGTCTGGAGGATGGGACCCAGTACTTC.

This chain links TRBV11-2 with TRBJ2-7; TRBD2 aligns across 8 bases. J gave up 5 bases and V 2 bases, and 11 bases lay outside the gene matches. The CDR3 is 16 amino acids. Germline V gives CDR1 SGHAT, CDR2 FQNNGV. The CDR3 region has the DNA TGTGCCAGCAGCTTATCAGTCGGACTAGCTCCCCACGAGCAGTACTTC. Its translation is CASSLSVGLAPHEQYF.

This clonotype was recorded at least ten times. This sequence joins TRBV29-1 and TRBJ1-2; unclear D gene. V was clipped by 0 bases and J by 4 bases, with 3 bases between them. CDR1 is SQVTM, CDR2 ANQGSEA, per germline. The CDR3 spans 11 residues. CDR3 in DNA: TGCAGCGTTGAAGACCTCTATGGCTACACCTTC. Protein sequence: CSVEDLYGYTF.

The table lists this clonotype with a few counts. The chain uses TRBV27 and TRBJ2-2, with a weak D call TRBD2 (5 bases). Trimming left V 6 bases short and J 7 bases short, with 9 bases between. The CDR3 runs to 12 residues. The V gene's germline CDR1 is MNHEY and CDR2 SMNVEV (reference sequence). CDR3 in DNA: TGTGCCAGCAGCGGACTTAGCGGGGAGCTGTTTTTT. Protein sequence: CASSGLSGELFF.

This clonotype appeared a few times. The chain carries TRBV20-1 and TRBJ2-5; TRBD2 matches 7 bases. Germline loops: CDR1 DFQATT, CDR2 SNEGSKA (reference sequence). The junction had 8 bases not matched to a gene; V was cut back by 5 bases and J by 5 bases. CDR3 length equals 13 residues. The CDR3 reads CSAGRDLPETQYF. The CDR3 nucleotides read TGCAGTGCTGGGAGGGATCTCCCCGAGACCCAGTACTTC.

The V and J genes are TRBV7-2 and TRBJ1-4; maybe TRBD1 (5 bases). The germline CDR1 and CDR2 sequences are SGHTA and FQGNSA. Trimming shortened V by 2 bases and J by 7 bases, and 14 bases separated the two germline ends. The length of the CDR3 is 15 residues. As DNA, the CDR3 is TGTGCCAGCAGCTTACAGGGCCCCGGACGTGAAAAACTGTTTTTT. Residues: CASSLQGPGREKLFF. Based on the CDR3 plus reference TRBV7-2 and TRBJ1-4, the full variable domain is GAGVSQSPSNKVTEKGKDVELRCDPISGHTALYWYRQSLGQGLEFLIYFQGNSAPDKSGLPSDRFSAERTGGSVSTLTIQRTQQEDSAVYLCASSLQGPGREKLFFGSGTQLSVL.

This clonotype was found many times. J is TRBJ1-1 and V is TRBV7-2; tentative D call: TRBD1 (5 bases). Germline CDR1 reads SGHTA; CDR2 reads FQGNSA. Trimming stripped 2 bases from V and 3 bases from J, with 7 bases between. The CDR3 runs to 13 residues. The CDR3 DNA sequence: TGTGCCAGCAGCTTAATGACAGACACTGAAGCTTTCTTT. Protein sequence: CASSLMTDTEAFF.

This clonotype was observed a handful of times. CDR3 DNA sequence: TGCGCCACCAAGACGGCCCCGGGTGCTAACTATGGCTACACCTTC. This codes for CATKTAPGANYGYTF. V is TRBV5-1 and J is TRBJ1-2; no clear D gene. This CDR3 is built from 15 residues. Deletions cut 9 bases from V and 0 bases from J, with 18 bases between. Germline CDR1 SGHRS, CDR2 YFSETQ.

This clonotype was seen only a few times. For the CDR3, the DNA is TGTGCCAGCAGCTTAAGTCCGGGACTAGCGGGGCAACTTACCAAAAACATTCAGTACTTC. This gives the protein CASSLSPGLAGQLTKNIQYF. V is TRBV11-2 and J is TRBJ2-4; 13 bases are a match to TRBD2. This CDR3 is 20 amino acids long. The germline CDR1 and CDR2 sequences are SGHAT and FQNNGV. Trimming at V came to 2 bases and at J to 2 bases, leaving 12 bases not matched to a gene.

Ten or more counts support this clonotype. The J gene is TRBJ1-5, the V gene TRBV3-1; D is possibly TRBD1 (6 bases). Per germline, CDR1 LGHDT and CDR2 YNNKEL (reference sequence). The CDR3 totals 13 residues. The V and J ends lost 4 bases and 11 bases respectively, with 15 bases between them. The CDR3 region is CASSLAQQGTQHF. The CDR3 nucleotides are TGTGCCAGCAGCCTGGCTCAACAGGGAACCCAGCATTTT. Full variable domain (missing parts from reference TRBV3-1 and TRBJ1-5): DTAVSQTPKYLVTQMGNDKSIKCEQNLGHDTMYWYKQDSKKFLKIMFSYNNKELIINETVPNRFSPKSPDKAHLNLHINSLELGDSAVYFCASSLAQQGTQHFGDGTRLSIL.

This clonotype was seen more than once but under ten times. CDR3 amino acids: CASNDSNGSPLHF. Written as DNA, the CDR3 is TGCGCCAGCAATGACTCTAACGGTTCACCCCTCCACTTT. The chain uses TRBV10-2 and TRBJ1-6; D gene ambiguous. The CDR3 runs to 13 residues. Trimming left V 7 bases short and J 9 bases short, with 13 bases between. Looked up from germline, CDR1 is WSHSY and CDR2 is SAAADI.

This clonotype turned up a few times. This rearrangement joins TRBV12-3 or TRBV12-4 to TRBJ1-1, with a tentative D call TRBD1 (5 bases). This CDR3 is built from 13 residues. V was shortened by 1 base and J by 6 bases, with 9 bases between the two germline ends. The CDR3 is CASSLGGRAEAFF. The DNA for the CDR3 is TGTGCCAGCAGTTTAGGGGGGAGGGCTGAAGCTTTCTTT.

Of note for this clonotype: Likely a read error: the CDR3 ends without its conserved phenylalanine or tryptophan. This chain joins TRBV25-1 and TRBJ1-1; D unclear. The CDR3 is made up of 12 amino acids. CDR1 is MGHDK and CDR2 is SYGVNS in the germline V gene. The V gene lost 4 bases and the J gene lost 1 base, with 4 bases spanning the gap. The CDR3 DNA reads TGTGCCAGCAGTGCAGGGAACACTGAAGCTTTCTGT. Translating gives CASSAGNTEAFC.

This clonotype was recorded many times. V and J are TRBV5-5 and TRBJ2-1; the match to TRBD2 covers 7 bases. The trim removed 7 bases at V and 3 bases at J, leaving 4 bases unmatched. Germline CDR1 is SGHKS and CDR2 is YYEKEE (reference sequence). The CDR3 is 13 amino acids. The CDR3 DNA sequence: TGTGCCAGCGCTAGCGGAGTCTACAATGAGCAGTTCTTC. This encodes CASASGVYNEQFF.

This clonotype was seen repeatedly, ten times or more. The chain combines TRBV5-4 with TRBJ2-5; D is unclear. Germline V CDR1 and CDR2: SGHNT, YYREEE (reference sequence). The CDR3 covers 14 residues. Between the trimmed V and J ends, which lost 0 bases and 2 bases, there was a span of 8 bases. The CDR3 sequence: CASSLDSFQETQYF. CDR3 sequence (DNA): TGTGCCAGCAGCTTGGATTCTTTTCAAGAGACCCAGTACTTC.

This clonotype was seen at least ten times. This rearrangement joins TRBV5-1 to TRBJ2-3; TRBD1 matches 12 bases. This CDR3 is built from 14 residues. CDR1 SGHRS and CDR2 YFSETQ come from the germline V gene. V dropped 6 bases and J dropped 3; count of bases not matched to a gene: 2. The CDR3 bases are TGCGCCAGCAAGGGACAGGGGGCGACAGATACGCAGTATTTT. Protein sequence: CASKGQGATDTQYF.

The CDR3 bases are TGCGCCAGCAGACAGGAACGGCGGGGGCCCTACGAGCAGTACTTC. Protein: CASRQERRGPYEQYF. The chain recombines TRBV5-1 with TRBJ2-7; TRBD2 is a possible D gene (7 bases). Per the germline V gene, CDR1 is SGHRS and CDR2 is YFSETQ. The CDR3 consists of 15 residues. Trimming removed 5 bases at V and 2 bases at J, with 17 bases between.

This clonotype came up a few times. The gene calls are TRBV29-1 and TRBJ2-3; TRBD1 aligns across 8 bases. The V segment lost 4 bases and the J segment 2 bases; nucleotides outside the gene matches: 8. The CDR3 has 15 amino acids. CDR1 and CDR2 from the germline V gene are SQVTM and ANQGSEA. In DNA form, the CDR3 reads TGCAGCGTTGTCCCCGGGACAGGATCCACAGATACGCAGTATTTT. This gives the protein CSVVPGTGSTDTQYF.

This clonotype has ten or more counts. The junction and the germline gene differ at one end; a read error may be behind it. The rearrangement joins TRBV29-1 to TRBJ1-1, with D maybe TRBD1 (5 bases). Germline lookup yields CDR1 SQVTM and CDR2 ANQGSEA. The CDR3 contains 13 residues. The CDR3 sequence is CSVRDPMKTEAFF. CDR3 nucleotide sequence: TGCAGCGTCAGGGACCCCATGAAGACTGAAGCTTTCTTT.

This clonotype was recorded a few times. This sequence joins TRBV4-2 and TRBJ2-3; either TRBD1 or TRBD2 may fit D (6 bases each). This CDR3 region has 19 residues. CDR1 is LGHNA and CDR2 is YNFKEQ in the germline V gene. Trimming removed 0 bases from V and 3 bases from J, with 22 bases in between. The CDR3 protein is CASSQDLAAGGVRTDTQYF. Written as DNA, the CDR3 is TGTGCCAGCAGCCAAGATTTAGCAGCCGGGGGCGTGAGGACAGATACGCAGTATTTT.

This sequence joins TRBV5-5 and TRBJ2-3; D is uncertain. The V gene's germline CDR1 is SGHKS and CDR2 YYEKEE (reference sequence). V lost 1 base and J lost 3, with 15 bases in between. This CDR3 is 16 amino acids long. DNA for the CDR3: TGTGCCAGCAGCTTGACAAGTTTAGGTGTGACAGATACGCAGTATTTT. The encoded protein is CASSLTSLGVTDTQYF.

V gene TRBV5-6 combines with J gene TRBJ2-7; the D is unclear. Per the germline V gene, CDR1 is SGHDT and CDR2 is YYEEEE. The CDR3 spans 12 residues. V dropped 1 base and J dropped 7 bases, with 9 bases sitting between them. The CDR3 is CASSLKGWEQYF. CDR3 sequence (DNA): TGTGCCAGCAGCTTGAAGGGTTGGGAGCAGTACTTC.

The V gene is TRBV5-1, the J gene TRBJ1-1; TRBD1 matches 7 bases. This CDR3 has 16 amino acids. The V gene's germline CDR1 is SGHRS and CDR2 YFSETQ. After removal of 2 bases from V and 6 bases from J, the junction contained 13 bases not matched to a gene. The CDR3 nucleotides read TGCGCCAGCAGCTTCCGACAGGGAGGAGGTTCTGCTGAAGCTTTCTTT. It is translated as CASSFRQGGGSAEAFF.

This clonotype came up a few times. V usage is TRBV9 and J usage is TRBJ1-2; D uncertain. Germline V gives CDR1 SGDLS, CDR2 YYNGEE. The CDR3 has 11 residues. Deletions cut 0 bases from V and 12 bases from J, with 9 bases between. CDR3 bases: TGTGCCAGCAGCGTAGGAGGGCTCCACACCTTC. Its protein product is CASSVGGLHTF.

This chain connects TRBV27 to TRBJ2-1; D is unresolved. Germline values: CDR1 MNHEY, CDR2 SMNVEV (reference sequence). Between the trimmed V and J ends, which lost 7 bases and 10 bases, there was a span of 11 bases. The CDR3 is 11 residues long. The CDR3 region has the DNA TGTGCCAGCACAGACGGAGCCGAGCAGTTCTTC. Its protein is CASTDGAEQFF.

This clonotype was detected ten times or more. DNA of the CDR3: TGTGCCATCAGTGAGTCGAGAGGGGATCAGCCCCAGCATTTT. It translates to CAISESRGDQPQHF. J is TRBJ1-5 and V is TRBV10-3; D is perhaps TRBD1 (5 bases). Germline values: CDR1 ENHRY, CDR2 SYGVKD. This CDR3 contains 14 residues. V gave up 0 bases and J gave up 5 bases, with 8 bases separating them.

This chain joins TRBV12-3 or TRBV12-4 and TRBJ2-5; tentatively, D is TRBD2 (7 bases). The V gene lost 0 bases and the J gene lost 2 bases, with 13 bases spanning the gap. The CDR3 is 16 residues long. CDR3 loop: CASSLARGTPQETQYF. The CDR3, as DNA: TGTGCCAGCAGTTTAGCGCGGGGGACACCACAAGAGACCCAGTACTTC.